These 18 T cell receptor beta chains share one sample of origin, sequenced in a study of CD4 T cells in relation to SARS-CoV-2 and coronaviruses. Assay: immunoSEQ multiplex PCR; the TCRdb copy retains only in-frame clones and omits some. This table has about 23,000 clones, over 65% appearing once. Antigens for these TCRs are unknown. Unexposed donor CD4+ T cells date from about 2011-2018, before the COVID-19 pandemic. Isolation of CD4+ T cells took place after about 9 days in culture. What was sequenced was CD4+ T cells from PBMCs, cultured in vitro. The receptor source for this set is a human donor in good health.

A single count supports this clone. V is TRBV10-2 and J is TRBJ2-5; TRBD2 is a possible D gene (7 bases). Germline loops: CDR1 WSHSY, CDR2 SAAADI. The CDR3 has 17 residues. V was trimmed by 0 bases and J by 1 base, leaving 15 bases between them. For the CDR3, the DNA is TGCGCCAGCAGTGAGTCATGGGGGGCTAGCGGCCAAGAGACCCAGTACTTC. Amino acid sequence: CASSESWGASGQETQYF.

The chain joins TRBV5-3 to TRBJ2-1, with D perhaps matching TRBD2 (5 bases). TRBV5-3 is assigned to the ORF class and has an uncertain function. The germline V and J ends were trimmed by 5 bases and 4 bases, with 19 bases remaining between them. The CDR3 has 16 residues. CDR3 DNA: TGTGCCAGAAGTATGGGGTTGTTACGAGGGTACAATGAGCAGTTCTTC. Protein sequence: CARSMGLLRGYNEQFF.

J is TRBJ2-5 and V is TRBV5-6; a possible D gene is TRBD2 (5 bases). CDR3 length equals 17 residues. Per the germline V gene, CDR1 is SGHDT and CDR2 is YYEEEE. Trimming cost V 0 bases and J 5 bases, with 20 bases left between them. The CDR3 sequence: CASSLVSGSLYWETQYF. CDR3 DNA sequence: TGTGCCAGCAGCTTGGTGTCGGGGAGTCTTTATTGGGAGACCCAGTACTTC.

This clone occurred a few times. The chain links TRBV9 to TRBJ1-2; D is undetermined. This CDR3 comprises 14 residues. The V gene lost 0 bases and the J gene lost 6 bases, with 12 bases spanning the gap. CDR1 SGDLS and CDR2 YYNGEE come from the germline V gene. The CDR3 sequence is CASSVAAGSDGYTF. CDR3 nucleotide sequence: TGTGCCAGCAGCGTAGCTGCGGGGTCGGATGGCTACACCTTC.

The genes are TRBV24-1 and TRBJ2-1; D gene unclear. Trimming cost V 4 bases and J 4 bases, with 7 bases left between them. CDR3 size: 13 residues. CDR1 and CDR2 (germline): KGHDR, SFDVKD. CDR3 DNA sequence: TGTGCCACCAGTGAGTTTGGTTACAATGAGCAGTTCTTC. Translating it yields CATSEFGYNEQFF.

V gene TRBV10-3 combines with J gene TRBJ2-2, with 7 positions matching TRBD2. The CDR3 contains 15 residues. In germline, CDR1 is ENHRY, CDR2 SYGVKD. The V segment lost 2 bases and the J segment 5 bases; nucleotides outside the gene matches: 5. The CDR3 here is CAISEGTTYTGELFF. The CDR3 nucleotides read TGTGCCATCAGTGAGGGGACTACATATACCGGGGAGCTGTTTTTT.

The rearrangement links TRBV28 to TRBJ2-5; 8 positions agree with TRBD1. This CDR3 contains 14 residues. Germline values: CDR1 MDHEN, CDR2 SYDVKM. Trimming removed 3 bases from V and 5 bases from J; junction bases left unmatched: 5. The chain's CDR3 is CASSFQGAKETQYF. DNA of the CDR3: TGTGCCAGCAGTTTTCAGGGGGCGAAGGAGACCCAGTACTTC.

The chain is built from TRBV5-1 and TRBJ2-7, with 8 bases lining up with TRBD1. Germline CDR1 is SGHRS and CDR2 is YFSETQ. CDR3 length: 16 amino acids. V shed 4 bases and J 2 bases; nucleotides not matched to a gene: 11. The CDR3 bases are TGCGCCAGCAGCCCTATGTGGGGACAGGCAACCTACGAGCAGTACTTC. As protein: CASSPMWGQATYEQYF.

This chain links TRBV28 with TRBJ2-2; no reliable D call. This CDR3 spans 14 amino acids. The V and J ends lost 6 bases and 3 bases respectively, with 11 bases between them. Germline values: CDR1 MDHEN, CDR2 SYDVKM. CDR3: CASRDPRYTGELFF. The CDR3 nucleotides are TGTGCCAGCAGGGACCCTAGATACACCGGGGAGCTGTTTTTT.

The rearrangement uses TRBV4-1 and TRBJ2-7; D is unclear. V was cut by 3 bases and J by 0 bases, with 18 bases left in between. Germline V gene sequence: CDR1 MGHRA, CDR2 YSYEKL. This CDR3 is built from 17 residues. The CDR3 DNA reads TGCGCCAGCAGCCATCAATTGAGACGGGCCAGCTCCTACGAGCAGTACTTC. Residues: CASSHQLRRASSYEQYF.

The gene calls are TRBV2 and TRBJ2-3, with TRBD2 matching over 7 bases. CDR1 is SNHLY and CDR2 is FYNNEI in the germline V gene. V gave up 8 bases and J gave up 0 bases; unmatched junction bases: 5. CDR3 length equals 14 residues. In DNA form, the CDR3 reads TGTGCCAGCGGCGGGGAGGGCAGCACAGATACGCAGTATTTT. As protein: CASGGEGSTDTQYF. Full variable domain (remainder filled in from reference TRBV2 and TRBJ2-3): EPEVTQTPSHQVTQMGQEVILRCVPISNHLYFYWYRQILGQKVEFLVSFYNNEISEKSEIFDDQFSVERPDGSNFTLKIRSTKLEDSAMYFCASGGEGSTDTQYFGPGTRLTVL.

This chain connects TRBV2 to TRBJ2-1; a weak D match, TRBD2 (6 bases). The CDR3 is 12 residues long. Germline V gene sequence: CDR1 SNHLY, CDR2 FYNNEI. The V and J ends lost 4 bases and 11 bases respectively, with 12 bases between them. The CDR3: CASSGPSAQQFF. The DNA of the CDR3 is TGTGCCAGCAGTGGCCCTAGCGCCCAGCAGTTCTTC.

V is TRBV28 and J is TRBJ2-5; D is undetermined. CDR3 length: 11 amino acids. V was cut by 5 bases and J by 2 bases, with 3 bases left in between. The germline V gene encodes CDR1 MDHEN and CDR2 SYDVKM. CDR3 nucleotides: TGTGCCAGCAGTGAGCAAGAGACCCAGTACTTC. Translation: CASSEQETQYF.

There are a few counts of this clone. The gene calls are TRBV18 and TRBJ1-6; the D gene is possibly TRBD1 (5 bases). This CDR3 contains 14 residues. Germline V gene data show CDR1 as KGHSH and CDR2 as LQKENI. V lost 4 bases and J 7 bases, leaving 11 bases between the germline ends. CDR3 DNA sequence: TGTGCCAGCTCACAAGGGACGGCAAATTCACCCCTCCACTTT. Translating it yields CASSQGTANSPLHF. Together with reference TRBV18 and TRBJ1-6, the CDR3 gives the full variable domain: NAGVMQNPRHLVRRRGQEARLRCSPMKGHSHVYWYRQLPEEGLKFMVYLQKENIIDESGMPKERFSAEFPKEGPSILRIQQVVRGDSAAYFCASSQGTANSPLHFGNGTRLTVT.

The chain combines TRBV5-5 with TRBJ1-6; 7 bases fit TRBD1. CDR1 and CDR2 from the germline V gene are SGHKS and YYEKEE (reference sequence). Trimming at V came to 2 bases and at J to 6 bases, leaving 8 bases not matched to a gene. This CDR3 region has 16 residues. The CDR3 region is CASSLRPGQTNSPLHF. The CDR3 DNA sequence: TGTGCCAGCAGCTTAAGACCGGGACAGACTAATTCACCCCTCCACTTT.

The J gene is TRBJ2-7, the V gene TRBV3-1 (or the pseudogene TRBV3-2); TRBD2 matches at 8 bases. The CDR3 has 14 residues. The germline V gene encodes CDR1 LGHDT and CDR2 YNNKEL (reference sequence). Trimming took 4 bases from V and 3 from J; bases not matched to a gene: 5. CDR3 DNA sequence: TGTGCCAGCAGCCTCGCCAGCGGGAGCTACGAGCAGTACTTC. It yields the protein CASSLASGSYEQYF.

This clone showed up just a few times. Relative to the germline gene, one junction end is altered; a read error may explain this. J is TRBJ2-7 and V is TRBV20-1; 10 bases align to TRBD2. This CDR3 spans 11 amino acids. Per germline, CDR1 DFQATT and CDR2 SNEGSKA (reference sequence). Here the CDR3 reads CSALTGTSDCF. As DNA, the CDR3 is TGCAGTGCTTTGACCGGGACTAGCGATTGCTTC.

This clone has more than one count but fewer than ten. Here the CDR3 DNA reads TGTGCCTGGGCCGGACAGGTAGAGCGTGCTTTCTTT. Translated, it gives CAWAGQVERAFF. V is TRBV30 and J is TRBJ1-1, with TRBD1 matching 7 bases. Looked up from germline, CDR1 is GTSNPN and CDR2 is SVGIG (reference sequence). V lost 5 bases to trimming and J lost 11 bases; unmatched junction nucleotides: 11. The CDR3 covers 12 residues.